These 23 T cell receptor beta chains came from one sample sequenced in a study of T cell responses to AZD1222 COVID-19 vaccine. The assay was immunoSEQ multiplex PCR, and TCRdb's table has in-frame clones only and misses some. The profile shows about 49,000 clones, over 65% of them singletons. The specimen comprised peripheral blood, sampled on day 0 of AZD1222 vaccination. Every receptor here comes from an adult in good health.

V gene TRBV7-2 combines with J gene TRBJ2-6; D tentatively fits TRBD1 or TRBD2 (5 bases each). In germline, CDR1 is SGHTA, CDR2 FQGNSA. V lost 6 bases to trimming and J lost 4 bases, with 22 bases between them. This CDR3 has 18 amino acids. CDR3 coding DNA: TGTGCCAGCAGTCCATCGGGACCCCCTTTATTAGGGGCCAACGTCCTGACTTTC. Protein product: CASSPSGPPLLGANVLTF.

A few counts support this clone. V gene TRBV5-6 combines with J gene TRBJ2-2, with D maybe TRBD2 (5 bases). This CDR3 has 16 amino acids. Trimming took off 3 bases at V and 3 bases at J, with 15 bases between the two ends. The germline gives CDR1 SGHDT, CDR2 YYEEEE. The CDR3 nucleotides read TGTGCCAGCAGCTACGCCACGGGGATGTACACCGGGGAGCTGTTTTTT. Translation: CASSYATGMYTGELFF.

The gene calls are TRBV5-1 and TRBJ2-3, with TRBD2 matching 12 bases. The CDR3 loop spans 15 amino acids. The V segment lost 4 bases and the J segment 5 bases; nucleotides outside the gene matches: 5. Germline CDR1 and CDR2: SGHRS and YFSETQ. CDR3 protein: CASSLPLAGGDTQYF. The CDR3 coding sequence is TGCGCCAGCAGCCTGCCACTAGCGGGGGGAGATACGCAGTATTTT.

The chain employs TRBV14 and TRBJ2-5; D unclear. The CDR3 runs to 14 residues. Germline-derived CDR1 and CDR2 are SGHDN and FVKESK. V shed 1 base and J shed 2 bases, with 8 bases lying between them. CDR3 coding DNA: TGTGCCAGCAGCCAAGTATTGGGTCAAGAGACCCAGTACTTC. Amino acids: CASSQVLGQETQYF.

The genes are TRBV7-2 and TRBJ1-3, with 7 bases lining up with TRBD1. This CDR3 spans 18 amino acids. J lost 8 bases, V lost 5 bases, and 21 bases had no gene match. From germline, CDR1 is SGHTA and CDR2 FQGNSA. CDR3 sequence: CASSVPEKGALLRDTIYF. Here the CDR3 DNA reads TGTGCCAGCAGCGTACCAGAGAAGGGGGCGCTCCTTCGGGACACCATATATTTT.

The chain carries TRBV19 and TRBJ2-5; 7 bases are shared with TRBD2. Germline CDR1 LNHDA, CDR2 SQIVND (reference sequence). The CDR3 covers 14 residues. V gave up 6 bases and J gave up 5 bases; unmatched junction bases: 9. The CDR3 coding sequence is TGTGCCAGTAGCCGGGCGGGAGCAGGGGAGACCCAGTACTTC. Protein sequence: CASSRAGAGETQYF.

This chain uses TRBV18 with TRBJ2-5; 9 bases align to TRBD1. Per the germline V gene, CDR1 is KGHSH and CDR2 is LQKENI. The CDR3 totals 14 residues. Germline trimming cut 0 bases from V and 8 bases from J; bases unmatched to any gene: 4. CDR3 protein: CASSPPDRGDTQYF. Here the CDR3 DNA reads TGTGCCAGCTCACCACCGGACAGGGGAGACACCCAGTACTTC.

This clone was observed a few times. J is TRBJ2-7 and V is TRBV28; D ambiguous. V was clipped by 5 bases and J by 0 bases, with 11 bases between them. Germline V gene data show CDR1 as MDHEN and CDR2 as SYDVKM. CDR3 size: 14 residues. The CDR3 region has the DNA TGTGCCAGCAGTAAGGTGGATAGCTCCTACGAGCAGTACTTC. Protein sequence: CASSKVDSSYEQYF.

The V and J genes are TRBV7-9 and TRBJ2-3; no firm D call. Germline lookup yields CDR1 SEHNR and CDR2 FQNEAQ (reference sequence). The CDR3 covers 15 residues. Trimming removed 11 bases at V and 2 bases at J, with 20 bases between. CDR3 region: CAGHRPRTATDTQYF. The CDR3 DNA reads as TGTGCCGGTCATCGTCCCCGAACCGCCACAGATACGCAGTATTTT.

V usage is TRBV21-1 and J usage is TRBJ1-3; no DNA check was done on the table's D call, TRBD1. TRBV21-1 is shown as a pseudogene. This CDR3 comprises 14 residues. The CDR3, as DNA: TGTGCCAGCAGCATGACAGCTCTTGGAAACACCATATATTTT. Protein: CASSMTALGNTIYF.

This clone has a handful of counts. The chain joins TRBV6-2 or TRBV6-3 to TRBJ1-5, with D possibly matching TRBD1 (6 bases). Trimming took off 4 bases at V and 9 bases at J, with 16 bases between the two ends. The CDR3 spans 14 residues. The germline V gene has CDR1 MNHEY and CDR2 SVGEGT. The CDR3 is CASSSTGPLGPQHF. CDR3 in DNA: TGTGCCAGCAGTTCCACAGGGCCCTTGGGGCCCCAGCATTTT.

The chain recombines TRBV5-6 with TRBJ2-1; D tentatively fits TRBD1 or TRBD2 (5 bases each). V gave up 0 bases and J gave up 2 bases, with 6 bases separating them. Per germline, CDR1 SGHDT and CDR2 YYEEEE. The CDR3 has 14 amino acids. This chain's CDR3 is CASSLEGPYNEQFF. CDR3 DNA sequence: TGTGCCAGCAGCTTGGAGGGACCCTACAATGAGCAGTTCTTC.

V and J are TRBV7-9 and TRBJ2-3, with 10 positions matching TRBD2. J gave up 4 bases and V 2 bases, and 15 bases lay outside the gene matches. The germline gives CDR1 SEHNR, CDR2 FQNEAQ (reference sequence). The CDR3 has 19 amino acids. The CDR3 protein is CASSLIGSGGPNRPDTQYF. The CDR3 DNA is TGTGCCAGCAGCTTAATCGGTAGCGGGGGGCCGAATAGGCCAGATACGCAGTATTTT.

The rearrangement joins TRBV11-2 to TRBJ1-5; D not resolved. The germline V gene encodes CDR1 SGHAT and CDR2 FQNNGV. Deletions cut 5 bases from V and 8 bases from J, with 13 bases between. The CDR3 covers 13 residues. Here the CDR3 DNA reads TGTGCCAGCAGCACCGCACCGACGGAGCCCCAGCATTTT. This encodes CASSTAPTEPQHF.

This clone showed up just once. The J gene is TRBJ2-2, the V gene TRBV14; 8 bases agree with TRBD2. Germline CDR1 is SGHDN and CDR2 is FVKESK. Germline trimming cut 4 bases from V and 3 bases from J; bases unmatched to any gene: 4. The CDR3 sequence is 15 residues long. As DNA, the CDR3 is TGTGCCAGCAGCCTAGCGGGGCCGGACACCGGGGAGCTGTTTTTT. Protein sequence: CASSLAGPDTGELFF.

The chain uses TRBV29-1 and TRBJ1-1; TRBD1 might be the D (5 bases). This CDR3 is 15 amino acids long. Germline V gene sequence: CDR1 SQVTM, CDR2 ANQGSEA. V lost 5 bases to trimming and J lost 1 base, with 17 bases between them. DNA of the CDR3: TGCAGCGTTAATATCGGGGCCGGGCCGAACACTGAAGCTTTCTTT. The encoded protein is CSVNIGAGPNTEAFF.

CDR3 nucleotides: TGTGCCAGCAAGTCTACGAGGAACACCGGGGAGCTGTTTTTT. Translating it yields CASKSTRNTGELFF. This chain links TRBV2 with TRBJ2-2; unclear D gene. The germline gives CDR1 SNHLY, CDR2 FYNNEI. The V end was cut by 7 bases, the J end by 1 base, with 10 bases between. The CDR3 runs 14 residues. The whole variable domain, filled in from reference TRBV2 and TRBJ2-2, reads EPEVTQTPSHQVTQMGQEVILRCVPISNHLYFYWYRQILGQKVEFLVSFYNNEISEKSEIFDDQFSVERPDGSNFTLKIRSTKLEDSAMYFCASKSTRNTGELFFGEGSRLTVL.

This chain connects TRBV28 to TRBJ1-2; a weak D match, TRBD1 (5 bases). The CDR3 spans 12 residues. Trimming pared 4 bases from V and 12 bases from J, leaving 15 bases between. CDR1 is MDHEN, CDR2 SYDVKM, per germline. DNA for the CDR3: TGTGCCAGCAGTTCAGTCGACAGATCCGACACCTTC. This codes for CASSSVDRSDTF.

The chain employs TRBV11-1 and TRBJ1-2; TRBD1 matches 7 bases. The J segment lost 7 bases and the V segment lost 3 bases, leaving 8 bases of the junction unmatched. Germline values: CDR1 SGHAT, CDR2 FQDESV (reference sequence). The CDR3 has 14 amino acids. The CDR3 reads CASSLSTGMSGYTF. CDR3 sequence (DNA): TGTGCCAGCAGCTTGTCGACAGGGATGAGTGGCTACACCTTC.

This chain joins TRBV11-2 and TRBJ2-5; TRBD1 might be the D (6 bases). Germline lookup yields CDR1 SGHAT and CDR2 FQNNGV. The V end was cut by 1 base, the J end by 1 base, with 10 bases between. The CDR3 is 15 amino acids. This CDR3 reads CASSLGGQSQETQYF. The CDR3 region has the DNA TGTGCCAGCAGCTTAGGAGGACAGAGCCAAGAGACCCAGTACTTC.

V and J are TRBV19 and TRBJ1-1; D possibly corresponds to TRBD1 (5 bases). The V gene's germline CDR1 is LNHDA and CDR2 SQIVND (reference sequence). Deletions cut 8 bases from V and 3 bases from J, with 16 bases between. CDR3 length: 14 amino acids. This CDR3 is CASRLGGVDTEAFF. CDR3 DNA sequence: TGTGCCAGTCGGCTTGGAGGGGTTGACACTGAAGCTTTCTTT.

A few counts support this clone. This chain uses TRBV5-1 with TRBJ1-2, with D maybe TRBD1 (6 bases). CDR3 length: 14 amino acids. Germline V CDR1 and CDR2: SGHRS, YFSETQ. The ends were cut back, 5 bases at V and 4 bases at J, with 15 bases in the middle. The CDR3 DNA follows: TGCGCCAGCAGACCGGGGGCTAGCCCCTATGGCTACACCTTC. The encoded protein is CASRPGASPYGYTF. The full variable domain, completed using reference TRBV5-1 and TRBJ1-2, is KAGVTQTPRYLIKTRGQQVTLSCSPISGHRSVSWYQQTPGQGLQFLFEYFSETQRNKGNFPGRFSGRQFSNSRSEMNVSTLELGDSALYLCASRPGASPYGYTFGSGTRLTVV.

The chain joins TRBV10-3 to TRBJ2-1, with a possible D match to TRBD2 (5 bases). CDR3 size: 16 residues. Germline CDR1 reads ENHRY; CDR2 reads SYGVKD. The V and J ends lost 3 bases and 2 bases respectively, with 14 bases between them. The CDR3 reads CAISEEVSVTYNEQFF. The CDR3 nucleotides are TGTGCCATCAGTGAAGAGGTTAGCGTAACCTACAATGAGCAGTTCTTC.